This entry lists 21 T cell receptor beta chains sequenced from one sample in a study of cytomegalovirus exposure and HLA in healthy donors. PCR employed 60 Vbeta and 13 Jbeta primers. Using immunoSEQ multiplex PCR, the repertoire was profiled, and TCRdb retains in-frame clones only, with some absent. Among about 150,000 clones, 60% to 75% were seen once, and the ten largest hold 7%. Sequenced sample: PBMCs. These receptors were collected from a man aged 25 to 40 in good health and CMV-seronegative.

A few counts support this clone. The gene calls are TRBV5-1 and TRBJ2-3, with D unclear. The CDR3 has 14 amino acids. Germline loops: CDR1 SGHRS, CDR2 YFSETQ. Trimming stripped 0 bases from V and 5 bases from J, with 10 bases between. The CDR3: CASSLAVVGDTQYF. Written as DNA, the CDR3 is TGCGCCAGCAGCTTGGCGGTAGTTGGAGATACGCAGTATTTT.

The chain combines TRBV12-5 with TRBJ1-1, with 7 positions matching TRBD1. The CDR3 covers 13 residues. Trimming at V came to 9 bases and at J to 1 base, leaving 5 bases not matched to a gene. CDR1 LGHNT and CDR2 FRNRAP come from the germline V gene. CDR3 sequence reads: CASLDRENTEAFF. CDR3 DNA: TGTGCTAGCTTAGACAGGGAGAACACTGAAGCTTTCTTT.

The chain uses TRBV2 and TRBJ2-5, with a possible D match to TRBD1 (6 bases). CDR3 length: 17 residues. The V end lost 2 bases, the J end lost 1 base, and 17 bases lay between the germline ends. Looked up from germline, CDR1 is SNHLY and CDR2 is FYNNEI. The DNA for the CDR3 is TGTGCCAGCAGTGAAAGTGCGGCAGGGGTCCTCCAAGAGACCCAGTACTTC. Encoded protein: CASSESAAGVLQETQYF. Supplemented by reference TRBV2 and TRBJ2-5, the full variable domain reads EPEVTQTPSHQVTQMGQEVILRCVPISNHLYFYWYRQILGQKVEFLVSFYNNEISEKSEIFDDQFSVERPDGSNFTLKIRSTKLEDSAMYFCASSESAAGVLQETQYFGPGTRLLVL.

This clone appeared a few times. The chain carries TRBV2 and TRBJ2-3; possibly TRBD2 for D (6 bases). Per the germline V gene, CDR1 is SNHLY and CDR2 is FYNNEI. The length of the CDR3 is 14 residues. V was clipped by 3 bases and J by 5 bases, with 12 bases between them. CDR3 nucleotides: TGTGCCAGCAGTGATGTGACTAGTGAAGATACGCAGTATTTT. Translating it yields CASSDVTSEDTQYF.

The CDR3 is CASTWTGINEKLFF. DNA of the CDR3: TGTGCCAGCACTTGGACAGGGATTAATGAAAAACTGTTTTTT. This chain connects TRBV6-1 to TRBJ1-4, with 8 bases fitting TRBD1. CDR1 is MNHNS and CDR2 is SASEGT in the germline V gene. The CDR3 runs to 14 residues. The trim removed 7 bases at V and 4 bases at J, leaving 5 bases unmatched.

The CDR3 region has the DNA TGCGCCAGCAGCTCCTTGGTTACAGGGGGCTTTGACTATGGCTACACCTTC. It translates to CASSSLVTGGFDYGYTF. The chain uses TRBV5-1 and TRBJ1-2; 9 nucleotides match TRBD1. The CDR3 consists of 17 residues. Per germline, CDR1 SGHRS and CDR2 YFSETQ. J lost 3 bases, V lost 3 bases, and 12 bases had no gene match.

This chain uses TRBV28 with TRBJ2-1; 7 nucleotides align to TRBD2. V lost 3 bases to trimming and J lost 6 bases; unmatched junction nucleotides: 11. Germline V CDR1 and CDR2: MDHEN, SYDVKM. The CDR3 is made up of 16 amino acids. CDR3 in amino acids: CASSFRLATLPNEQFF. CDR3 coding DNA: TGTGCCAGCAGTTTCCGACTAGCCACCCTCCCCAATGAGCAGTTCTTC.

In nucleotides, the CDR3 is TGTGCCAGCAGCCCGTACCTCGGGCAGGGCTACGAGCAGTACTTC. This translates into CASSPYLGQGYEQYF. This chain links TRBV7-6 with TRBJ2-7, with TRBD1 as a possible D gene (5 bases). Germline values: CDR1 SGHVS, CDR2 FNYEAQ. The CDR3 has 15 amino acids. Trimming left V 5 bases short and J 3 bases short, with 17 bases between.

This chain joins TRBV6-1 and TRBJ2-5; TRBD2 agrees at 9 bases. Judging by the DNA end, TRBJ2-7 fits better; the J call may be wrong. The CDR3 runs 14 residues. The V gene's germline CDR1 is MNHNS and CDR2 SASEGT. The CDR3 protein is CASTESGRSNEQYF. The CDR3 DNA reads as TGTGCCAGCACGGAGAGCGGGAGGAGCAACGAGCAGTACTTC.

CDR3 amino acids: CASSETGISYEQYF. The CDR3 coding sequence is TGTGCCAGCAGTGAAACAGGGATCTCCTACGAGCAGTACTTC. This sequence joins TRBV6-1 and TRBJ2-7, with a tentative D call TRBD1 (6 bases). The CDR3 contains 14 residues. Germline CDR1 MNHNS, CDR2 SASEGT. Trimming took 2 bases from V and 0 from J, leaving 8 bases between them.

This sequence joins TRBV28 and TRBJ2-3; 11 bases align to TRBD1. Germline CDR1 is MDHEN and CDR2 is SYDVKM. CDR3 length equals 15 residues. The trim removed 5 bases at V and 4 bases at J, leaving 5 bases unmatched. CDR3 bases: TGTGCCAGCAGTAGACCGGGACAGGGGGCAGATACGCAGTATTTT. Translation gives CASSRPGQGADTQYF.

This clone was counted only a few times. At one boundary the junction diverges from the germline segment, which might be a read error. V gene TRBV7-8 combines with J gene TRBJ2-6; 14 bases match TRBD2. The germline gives CDR1 SGHVS, CDR2 FQNEAQ. The CDR3 runs to 18 residues. The CDR3 loop reads CASSSGLAGAPGANGLTF. The CDR3 DNA reads as TGTGCCAGCAGCTCGGGACTAGCGGGAGCCCCTGGGGCCAACGGCCTGACTTTC.

This chain uses TRBV30 with TRBJ2-3, with D possibly matching TRBD1 (6 bases). Trimming took off 3 bases at V and 15 bases at J, with 19 bases between the two ends. Per the germline V gene, CDR1 is GTSNPN and CDR2 is SVGIG (reference sequence). CDR3 size: 12 residues. CDR3 amino acids: CAWSYSGAFSYF. CDR3 DNA sequence: TGTGCCTGGAGCTACTCAGGGGCCTTTTCATATTTT.

This clone was seen just once. This chain joins TRBV5-1 and TRBJ2-3; TRBD1 aligns across 7 bases. The germline V gene has CDR1 SGHRS and CDR2 YFSETQ. The CDR3 length is 18 residues. Germline trimming cut 1 base from V and 3 bases from J; bases unmatched to any gene: 14. CDR3: CASSLPSKGARRTDTQYF. The DNA of the CDR3 is TGCGCCAGCAGCTTGCCGAGCAAGGGGGCGAGAAGGACAGATACGCAGTATTTT.

A single count supports this clone. V is TRBV5-1 and J is TRBJ2-5; TRBD2 is a possible D gene (6 bases). Trimming stripped 4 bases from V and 5 bases from J, with 15 bases between. The germline CDR1 and CDR2 sequences are SGHRS and YFSETQ. The CDR3 length is 14 residues. In DNA form, the CDR3 reads TGCGCCAGCAGCCCCGGGACTTTCCGGGAGACCCAGTACTTC. Translation gives CASSPGTFRETQYF.

The V and J genes are TRBV15 and TRBJ1-5; D is perhaps TRBD1 (5 bases). Trimming cost V 5 bases and J 5 bases, with 16 bases left between them. This CDR3 spans 15 amino acids. Germline CDR1 LNHNV, CDR2 YYDKDF (reference sequence). The CDR3 loop reads CATSYDGGEYQPQHF. The CDR3, as DNA: TGTGCCACCAGCTACGACGGAGGGGAATATCAGCCCCAGCATTTT.

This chain links TRBV11-2 with TRBJ2-1, with 9 positions matching TRBD2. The germline V gene encodes CDR1 SGHAT and CDR2 FQNNGV. The V and J ends lost 1 base and 11 bases, in that order; junction bases with no gene match: 12. This CDR3 spans 16 amino acids. The CDR3: CASSLGAQAGGLQQFF. CDR3 in DNA: TGTGCCAGCAGCTTAGGGGCACAAGCGGGGGGCCTACAGCAGTTCTTC.

The chain joins TRBV7-8 to TRBJ2-5; 7 bases fit TRBD1. The CDR3 spans 15 residues. V gave up 1 base and J gave up 3 bases; unmatched junction bases: 5. Germline loops: CDR1 SGHVS, CDR2 FQNEAQ. The CDR3, as DNA: TGTGCCAGCAGCTTAGTACAGGGGATCGAAGAGACCCAGTACTTC. Its protein is CASSLVQGIEETQYF.

The genes are TRBV14 and TRBJ1-2; perhaps TRBD1 as D (5 bases). Germline values: CDR1 SGHDN, CDR2 FVKESK. V was pared by 4 bases and J by 2 bases, with 8 bases between. The CDR3 contains 13 residues. The DNA of the CDR3 is TGTGCCAGCAGCCCGCGGGGGAACTATGGCTACACCTTC. Translation: CASSPRGNYGYTF.

V usage is TRBV4-1 and J usage is TRBJ2-7, with 8 bases aligning to TRBD1. CDR3 length: 14 residues. CDR1 and CDR2 (germline): MGHRA, YSYEKL. The V segment lost 4 bases and the J segment 3 bases; nucleotides outside the gene matches: 5. The CDR3 reads CASSLNRGDYEQYF. CDR3 coding DNA: TGCGCCAGCAGCCTCAACAGGGGGGACTACGAGCAGTACTTC.

The rearrangement links TRBV2 to TRBJ2-1; 8 bases agree with TRBD1. This CDR3 spans 15 amino acids. Germline trimming cut 6 bases from V and 6 bases from J; bases unmatched to any gene: 10. CDR1 is SNHLY, CDR2 FYNNEI, per germline. Here the CDR3 reads CASRTDRGGGNEQFF. In nucleotides, the CDR3 is TGTGCCAGCAGGACAGACAGGGGTGGGGGCAATGAGCAGTTCTTC. The full variable domain, completed using reference TRBV2 and TRBJ2-1, is EPEVTQTPSHQVTQMGQEVILRCVPISNHLYFYWYRQILGQKVEFLVSFYNNEISEKSEIFDDQFSVERPDGSNFTLKIRSTKLEDSAMYFCASRTDRGGGNEQFFGPGTRLTVL.